The present entry profiles one TCR beta chain with its context. The antigen remains undetermined. The donors were healthy bone marrow donors. Though nominally healthy at sampling, donors likely had unrecorded immune exposures. Use of 60 Vbeta and 13 Jbeta primers characterized the PCR. The method was immunoSEQ multiplex PCR; TCRdb's version includes in-frame clones alone and lacks a portion of them. The sample's table shows around 64,000 clones. The data derive from a study of cytomegalovirus exposure and HLA in healthy donors. Whole-study context: Prior work identified 120 million or so unique TCR beta sequences in approximately 180 million T cells.

Study results and caveats: Likely technical artifact: a cluster of highly shared sequence variants.

The CDR3 is made up of 13 amino acids. Trimming stripped 6 bases from V and 3 bases from J, with 12 bases between. CDR1 and CDR2 (germline): SGHTA, FQGNSA. V usage is TRBV7-2 and J usage is TRBJ2-7; the D gene is possibly TRBD1 (5 bases). This TCR derives from a female donor in good health and CMV-seropositive. Specimen: PBMCs. The CDR3 sequence: CASREEGDYEQYF. CDR3 coding DNA: TGTGCCAGCAGGGAAGAAGGGGACTACGAGCAGTACTTC.